This T cell receptor beta chain was sequenced during a study of blood T cell repertoires in COVID-19. Using immunoSEQ multiplex PCR, the repertoire was profiled, and TCRdb retains in-frame clones only, with some absent. The table lists about 18,000 clones, about 81% of them singletons. Trimming took 2 bases from V and 3 from J; bases not matched to a gene: 8. Germline V gives CDR1 SGHRS, CDR2 YFSETQ. This CDR3 has 16 amino acids. The V call is TRBV5-1, the J call TRBJ2-5; 9 bases agree with TRBD2. The clonotype was recovered from a man in his forties with active or convalescent COVID-19. Sequencing was done on a sample of peripheral blood. The chain's CDR3 is CASSLGPGLAEETQYF. CDR3 sequence (DNA): TGCGCCAGCAGCTTAGGACCGGGACTAGCTGAAGAGACCCAGTACTTC.